This TCR beta chain was profiled in a study of control samples from healthy donors and cancer patients. The repertoire was sequenced with immunoSEQ multiplex PCR; TCRdb's copy has only in-frame clones and lacks some. This sample has around 84,000 clones, with about nine tenths found just once. Regarding this clone: The junction departs from germline at one end; a sequencing error may be responsible.

Sequencing was done on a sample of blood. This sequence was found in a man aged 25-45 years in good health.

The CDR3 DNA is TGTGCCAGCAGTTCGAGCGGGACGGGTCCCTCCCCCCTCTTC. Translating gives CASSSSGTGPSPLF. The J gene is TRBJ2-1, the V gene TRBV27; 7 bases align to TRBD2. The CDR3 totals 14 residues. Germline V gene lookup returns CDR1 MNHEY and CDR2 SMNVEV (reference sequence).